The text below deals with one T cell receptor beta chain. The source of the sample is a study of blood T cell repertoires in COVID-19. Study information: Sample material is recorded as cDNA or gDNA derived from T cells, B-cell-depleted T cells, or PBMCs.

Germline V gene lookup returns CDR1 SQVTM and CDR2 ANQGSEA. The CDR3 consists of 18 residues. J lost 1 base, V lost 6 bases, and 14 bases had no gene match. Sequencing was performed with immunoSEQ multiplex PCR; in TCRdb, only in-frame clones are kept and a portion is missing. Here the sample spans approximately 230,000 clones, 70% to 90% being singletons. The source material was peripheral blood. The V gene is TRBV29-1, the J gene TRBJ2-2, with 10 bases aligning to TRBD2. The sequence was collected from a man younger than 30 with active or convalescent COVID-19. The CDR3 spells CSVVRAGLAGVNTGELFF. CDR3 nucleotide sequence: TGCAGCGTGGTCCGCGCCGGGCTAGCGGGGGTGAACACCGGGGAGCTGTTTTTT.